This T cell receptor (beta chain) is from a study of T cells in Graves' hyperthyroidism and ophthalmopathy. This clonotype was observed a few times. No antigen is known for it. RNA transcripts were the template for amplifying TCR beta CDR3 regions. The HTBI set primed first-round TCR CDR3 RT-PCR. TCRdb ran MiXCR on the multiplex PCR reads and lists one entry per CDR3 protein. The sample gives 600,000 to 900,000 distinct CDR3 sequences, about 16% of which show up once; under 9.5% is in the top ten. Graves' hyperthyroidism qualified as stable when ophthalmopathy did not progress within 18 months. Study-wide points: A 13 V-J signature model discriminated ophthalmopathy versus stable hyperthyroidism.

The sequence was collected from a man between 18 and 29 years old with Graves' hyperthyroidism. The material sequenced was blood.

CDR3 sequence reads: CASSLEGGDETQYF. The CDR3 coding sequence is TGCGCCAGCAGCTTGGAGGGAGGGGACGAGACCCAGTACTTC. This chain links TRBV5-1 with TRBJ2-5, with 7 bases matching TRBD2. The length of the CDR3 is 14 residues. From germline, CDR1 is SGHRS and CDR2 YFSETQ. V lost 0 bases and J lost 5; bases outside the gene matches: 4. The full variable domain, rest sourced from reference TRBV5-1 and TRBJ2-5, is KAGVTQTPRYLIKTRGQQVTLSCSPISGHRSVSWYQQTPGQGLQFLFEYFSETQRNKGNFPGRFSGRQFSNSRSEMNVSTLELGDSALYLCASSLEGGDETQYFGPGTRLLVL.